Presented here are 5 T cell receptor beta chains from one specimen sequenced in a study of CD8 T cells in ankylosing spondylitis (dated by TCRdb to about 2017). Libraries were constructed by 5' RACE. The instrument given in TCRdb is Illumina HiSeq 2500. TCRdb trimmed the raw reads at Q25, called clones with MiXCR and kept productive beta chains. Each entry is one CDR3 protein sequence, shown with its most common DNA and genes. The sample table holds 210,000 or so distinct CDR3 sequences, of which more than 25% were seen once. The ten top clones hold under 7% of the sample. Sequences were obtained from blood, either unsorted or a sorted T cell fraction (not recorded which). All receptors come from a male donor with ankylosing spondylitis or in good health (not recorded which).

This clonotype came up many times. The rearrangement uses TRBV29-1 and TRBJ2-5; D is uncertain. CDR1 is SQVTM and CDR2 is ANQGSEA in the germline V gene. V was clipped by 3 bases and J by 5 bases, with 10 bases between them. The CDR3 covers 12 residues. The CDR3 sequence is CSVDGRTETQYF. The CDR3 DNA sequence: TGCAGCGTTGACGGCCGGACGGAGACCCAGTACTTC.

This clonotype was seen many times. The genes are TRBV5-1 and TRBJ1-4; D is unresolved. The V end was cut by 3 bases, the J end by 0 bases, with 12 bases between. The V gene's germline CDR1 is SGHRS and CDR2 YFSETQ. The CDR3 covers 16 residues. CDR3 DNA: TGCGCCAGCAGCTCCCTTGGACCTGCAACTAATGAAAAACTGTTTTTT. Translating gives CASSSLGPATNEKLFF.

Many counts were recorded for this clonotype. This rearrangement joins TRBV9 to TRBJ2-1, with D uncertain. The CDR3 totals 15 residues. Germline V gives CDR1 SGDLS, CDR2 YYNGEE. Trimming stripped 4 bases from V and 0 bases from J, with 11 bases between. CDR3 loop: CASSQEGSSYNEQFF. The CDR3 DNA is TGTGCCAGCAGCCAAGAAGGTAGCTCCTACAATGAGCAGTTCTTC. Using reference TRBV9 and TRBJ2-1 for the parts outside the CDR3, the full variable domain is DSGVTQTPKHLITATGQRVTLRCSPRSGDLSVYWYQQSLDQGLQFLIQYYNGEERAKGNILERFSAQQFPDLHSELNLSSLELGDSALYFCASSQEGSSYNEQFFGPGTRLTVL.

The CDR3 spells CATSVSTSGRAEAYNEQFF. In DNA form, the CDR3 reads TGTGCCACCAGTGTCTCGACTAGCGGGAGGGCCGAGGCCTACAATGAGCAGTTCTTC. This rearrangement joins TRBV24-1 to TRBJ2-1; 14 nucleotides match TRBD2. V gave up 5 bases and J gave up 2 bases; unmatched junction bases: 10. The CDR3 consists of 19 residues. The V gene's germline CDR1 is KGHDR and CDR2 SFDVKD.

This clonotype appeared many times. The CDR3: CSATQGGYNSPLHF. DNA for the CDR3: TGCAGTGCTACCCAGGGTGGTTATAATTCACCCCTCCACTTT. The rearrangement joins TRBV20-1 to TRBJ1-6, with D perhaps matching TRBD1 (5 bases). The ends were cut back, 4 bases at V and 4 bases at J, with 11 bases in the middle. CDR3 length: 14 residues. Germline V gene data show CDR1 as DFQATT and CDR2 as SNEGSKA (reference sequence).